This is a list of T cell receptor beta chains from one sample in a study of cytomegalovirus exposure and HLA in healthy donors. TCRdb's copy holds only in-frame clones and misses some; the assay was immunoSEQ multiplex PCR. The profile shows about 130,000 clones, more than 70% of them singletons. Sequencing was done on a sample of PBMCs. These receptors were taken from a male donor in good health and CMV-seronegative. The CDR3 runs from the conserved cysteine through the conserved F or W. The D gene is left open where the match is weak. Clone size is given for some rows only: seen once, a few or many times, or a class if the clone is expanded.

d_gene: .
j_gene: TRBJ2-7
abundance: .
v_gene: TRBV4-1
CDR3nt: TGCGCCAGCAGCCAAGATCTAAGGGGCCAAGCGTACTTC
CDR3aa: CASSQDLRGQAYF

d_gene: .
j_gene: TRBJ1-1
abundance: .
v_gene: TRBV7-3
CDR3nt: TGTGCCAGCAGCTTATCCCCAGGGGTCACTGAAGCTTTCTTT
CDR3aa: CASSLSPGVTEAFF

d_gene: TRBD1
j_gene: TRBJ2-4
abundance: .
v_gene: TRBV5-4
CDR3nt: TGTGCCAGCAGCAGTGACAGGGGGCAAGCGTACATTCAGTACTTC
CDR3aa: CASSSDRGQAYIQYF

d_gene: .
j_gene: TRBJ1-5
abundance: .
v_gene: TRBV12-5
CDR3nt: TGTGCTAGTGTCCCCGACAGCGCGAATCAGCCCCAGCATTTT
CDR3aa: CASVPDSANQPQHF

d_gene: .
j_gene: TRBJ2-7
abundance: .
v_gene: TRBV30
CDR3nt: TGTGCCTGGAGTGTGGGGGGGGGCCTACAGTACTTC
CDR3aa: CAWSVGGGLQYF

d_gene: TRBD1
j_gene: TRBJ1-3
abundance: .
v_gene: TRBV11-2
CDR3nt: TGTGCCAGCAGCTTAGATCCCGGACAGGGAGTTTCTGGAAACACCATATATTTT
CDR3aa: CASSLDPGQGVSGNTIYF

d_gene: .
j_gene: TRBJ1-1
abundance: few
v_gene: TRBV5-5
CDR3nt: TGTGCCAGCAGCTTGGCGGGAGTGGGCACTGAAGCTTTCTTT
CDR3aa: CASSLAGVGTEAFF

d_gene: .
j_gene: TRBJ2-3
abundance: .
v_gene: TRBV13
CDR3nt: TGTGCCAGCAGCGAACGGGGGGCAGGAGATACGCAGTATTTT
CDR3aa: CASSERGAGDTQYF

d_gene: TRBD1
j_gene: TRBJ2-5
abundance: once
v_gene: TRBV30
CDR3nt: TGTGCCTGGGACCCGGGACAGGGAGAGACCCAGTACTTC
CDR3aa: CAWDPGQGETQYF

d_gene: .
j_gene: TRBJ2-2
abundance: .
v_gene: TRBV27
CDR3nt: TGTGCCAGCAGCCCCAGCGGTACCGGGGAGCTGTTTTTT
CDR3aa: CASSPSGTGELFF

d_gene: .
j_gene: TRBJ1-6
abundance: .
v_gene: TRBV11-2
CDR3nt: TGTGCCAGCAGCTCCCGACAGAGCTCCTATAATTCACCCCTCCACTTT
CDR3aa: CASSSRQSSYNSPLHF

d_gene: TRBD1
j_gene: TRBJ2-2
abundance: .
v_gene: TRBV6-4
CDR3nt: TGTGCCAGCAGTGACTCGGCAGTGACAGGGTTCACCGGGGAGCTGTTTTTT
CDR3aa: CASSDSAVTGFTGELFF

d_gene: .
j_gene: TRBJ1-1
abundance: once
v_gene: TRBV30
CDR3nt: TGTGCCTGGGGAGAAGGTGGGACTGAAGCTTTCTTT
CDR3aa: CAWGEGGTEAFF

d_gene: TRBD2
j_gene: TRBJ2-1
abundance: .
v_gene: TRBV7-9
CDR3nt: TGTGCCAGCAGCGCGCAGACTAGCGGGGGGCCCCAGTTCTTC
CDR3aa: CASSAQTSGGPQFF

d_gene: TRBD1
j_gene: TRBJ1-2
abundance: .
v_gene: TRBV2
CDR3nt: TGTGCCAGCAGTCCGGACAGGAGTGATGGCTACACCTTC
CDR3aa: CASSPDRSDGYTF

d_gene: TRBD2
j_gene: TRBJ2-3
abundance: .
v_gene: TRBV2
CDR3nt: TGTGCCAGCAGTGCGGCTAGCGGGGGGTGGGATACGCAGTATTTT
CDR3aa: CASSAASGGWDTQYF

d_gene: TRBD2
j_gene: TRBJ2-1
abundance: .
v_gene: TRBV19
CDR3nt: TGTGCCAGTAGTATGGGGGGAGTAGCGGGGAACTACAATGAGCAGTTCTTC
CDR3aa: CASSMGGVAGNYNEQFF

d_gene: .
j_gene: TRBJ2-2
abundance: .
v_gene: TRBV5-1
CDR3nt: TGCGCCAGCAGCTTGGCCGGGACGAACACCGGGGAGCTGTTTTTT
CDR3aa: CASSLAGTNTGELFF

d_gene: TRBD1
j_gene: TRBJ2-7
abundance: .
v_gene: TRBV13
CDR3nt: TGTGCCAGCAGCTTAGGCCTCTGGGACAGGGGATACGAGCAGTACTTC
CDR3aa: CASSLGLWDRGYEQYF

d_gene: TRBD1
j_gene: TRBJ1-2
abundance: few
v_gene: TRBV6-5
CDR3nt: TGTGCCAGCAGTCGACAGGGGGCGGGCTATGGCTACACCTTC
CDR3aa: CASSRQGAGYGYTF

d_gene: TRBD1
j_gene: TRBJ1-1
abundance: .
v_gene: TRBV30
CDR3nt: TGTGCCTGGAGTTTGGGGGACAGGGAAGCTTTCTTT
CDR3aa: CAWSLGDREAFF

d_gene: .
j_gene: TRBJ1-5
abundance: few
v_gene: TRBV10-3
CDR3nt: TGTGCCATCAGAGGGGATCAGGATCAGCCCCAGCATTTT
CDR3aa: CAIRGDQDQPQHF

d_gene: .
j_gene: TRBJ1-4
abundance: .
v_gene: TRBV30
CDR3nt: TGTGCCTGGAGTGAATGGACACCAACTAATGAAAAACTGTTTTTT
CDR3aa: CAWSEWTPTNEKLFF

d_gene: .
j_gene: TRBJ1-1
abundance: .
v_gene: TRBV4-2
CDR3nt: TGTGCCAGCAGCGGGCGGGGGGGTGGGACTGAAGCTTTCTTT
CDR3aa: CASSGRGGGTEAFF

d_gene: .
j_gene: TRBJ2-4
abundance: .
v_gene: TRBV2
CDR3nt: TGTGCCAGCAGATCAGACAGAAACATTCAGTACTTC
CDR3aa: CASRSDRNIQYF

d_gene: TRBD1
j_gene: TRBJ1-1
abundance: .
v_gene: TRBV7-9
CDR3nt: TGTGCCAGCAGCCGCGGGCTGGGGACAGAGAACACTGAAGCTTTCTTT
CDR3aa: CASSRGLGTENTEAFF